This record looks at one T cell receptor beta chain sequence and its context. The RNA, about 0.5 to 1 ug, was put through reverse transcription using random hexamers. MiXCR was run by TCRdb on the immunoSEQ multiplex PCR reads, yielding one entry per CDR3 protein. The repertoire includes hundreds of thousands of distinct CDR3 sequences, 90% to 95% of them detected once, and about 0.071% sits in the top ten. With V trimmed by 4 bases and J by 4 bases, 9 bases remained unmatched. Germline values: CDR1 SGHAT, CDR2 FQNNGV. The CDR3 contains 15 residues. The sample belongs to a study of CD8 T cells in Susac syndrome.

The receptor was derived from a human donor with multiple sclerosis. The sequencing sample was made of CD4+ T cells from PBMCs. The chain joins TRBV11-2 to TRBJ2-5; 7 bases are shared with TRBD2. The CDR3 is CASSSQPASGETQYF. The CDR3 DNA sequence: TGTGCCAGCAGCTCCCAGCCGGCTAGCGGAGAGACCCAGTACTTC.